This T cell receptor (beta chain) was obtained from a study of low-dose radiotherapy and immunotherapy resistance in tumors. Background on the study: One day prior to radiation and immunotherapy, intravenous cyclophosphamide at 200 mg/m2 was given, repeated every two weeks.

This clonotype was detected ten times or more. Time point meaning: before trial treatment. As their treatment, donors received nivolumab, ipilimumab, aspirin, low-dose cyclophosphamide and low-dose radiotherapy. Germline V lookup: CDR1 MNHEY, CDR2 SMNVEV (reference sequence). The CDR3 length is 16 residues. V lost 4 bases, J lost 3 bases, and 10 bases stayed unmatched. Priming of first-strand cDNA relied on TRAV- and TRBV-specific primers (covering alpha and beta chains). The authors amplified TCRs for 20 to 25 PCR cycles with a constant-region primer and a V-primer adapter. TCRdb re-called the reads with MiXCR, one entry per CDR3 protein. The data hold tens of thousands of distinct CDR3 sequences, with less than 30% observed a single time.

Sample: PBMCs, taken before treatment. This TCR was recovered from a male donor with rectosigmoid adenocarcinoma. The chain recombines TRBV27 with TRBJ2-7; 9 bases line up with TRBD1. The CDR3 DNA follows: TGTGCCAGCAGTTCCACCCGGGACAGGGCCCGCTACGAGCAGTACTTC. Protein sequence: CASSSTRDRARYEQYF.